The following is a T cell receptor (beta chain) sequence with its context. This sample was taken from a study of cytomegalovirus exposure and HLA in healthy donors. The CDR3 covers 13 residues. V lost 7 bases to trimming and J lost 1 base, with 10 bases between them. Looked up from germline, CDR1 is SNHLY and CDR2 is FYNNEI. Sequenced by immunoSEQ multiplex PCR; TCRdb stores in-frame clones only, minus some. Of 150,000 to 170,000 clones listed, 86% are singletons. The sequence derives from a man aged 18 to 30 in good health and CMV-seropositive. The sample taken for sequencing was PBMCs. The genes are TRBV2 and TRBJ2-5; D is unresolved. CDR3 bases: TGTGCCAGCAACGTGGCGGTCCAAGAGACCCAGTACTTC. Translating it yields CASNVAVQETQYF.